One and the same sample provided the 6 T cell receptor beta chains below, sequenced in a study of T cells in women clearing cervical HPV infection. Sequencing was performed with immunoSEQ multiplex PCR; in TCRdb, only in-frame clones are kept and a portion is missing. The sample table sets out about 39,000 clones. The specimen was blood buffy coat. Source of these receptors: a woman between 18 and 70 years old with a cervical HPV16 infection that either progressed to CIN3+ or cleared (not recorded which).

On this clone: With the read ending 3 residues before the CDR3 end, the germline J gene is used to fill in that end. V usage is TRBV5-1 and J usage is TRBJ1-1; D perhaps matches TRBD1 (5 bases). The CDR3 has 14 residues. Germline V CDR1 and CDR2: SGHRS, YFSETQ. The CDR3 spells CASSLDKAQGGAFF. CDR3 DNA (partial): TGCGCCAGCAGCTTGGACAAAGCGCAGGGAGGG.

About this clone: The CDR3 end is not reached by the read, which stops 3 residues before it; the germline J gene fills it in. The V gene is TRBV5-1, the J gene TRBJ2-1; 8 nucleotides match TRBD2. With 1 base clipped from V and 6 bases from J, the junction kept 12 bases outside the gene matches. From germline, CDR1 is SGHRS and CDR2 YFSETQ. CDR3 length: 17 amino acids. CDR3 amino acids: CASSLTPNDGGGNEQFF. The covered CDR3 bases are TGCGCCAGCAGCTTGACCCCTAATGACGGGGGGGGCAATGAG.

Concerning this clone itself: The sequenced fragment ends 3 residues before the CDR3 boundary, so the rest is inferred from the germline J gene. The chain has TRBV19 and TRBJ2-7; 8 bases are a match to TRBD2. CDR3 length equals 14 residues. V lost 3 bases to trimming and J lost 6 bases; unmatched junction nucleotides: 7. CDR1 LNHDA and CDR2 SQIVND come from the germline V gene (reference sequence). The CDR3 loop reads CASSITGGAFEQYF. Incomplete CDR3 DNA: TGTGCCAGTAGTATCACGGGGGGGGCGTTCGAG. The full variable domain, its missing parts supplied by reference TRBV19 and TRBJ2-7, is DGGITQSPKYLFRKEGQNVTLSCEQNLNHDAMYWYRQDPGQGLRLIYYSQIVNDFQKGDIAEGYSVSREKKESFPLTVTSAQKNPTAFYLCASSITGGAFEQYFGPGTRLTVT.

Note on this clone: The read terminates 3 residues before the CDR3 end, so the remaining end is supplied by the germline J gene. The V and J genes are TRBV7-8 and TRBJ2-1; no firm D call. V was shortened by 5 bases and J by 8 bases, with 13 bases between the two germline ends. Germline V gives CDR1 SGHVS, CDR2 FQNEAQ. The CDR3 length is 13 residues. CDR3 region: CASSPHDRDEQFF. The CDR3 DNA, read in part, is TGTGCCAGCAGCCCTCATGACCGGGATGAG.

Concerning this clone: The sequence runs out 3 residues before the end of the CDR3; the remainder is reconstructed from the germline J gene. V is TRBV2 and J is TRBJ1-2; no firm D call. The CDR3 covers 13 residues. Trimming took 7 bases from V and 4 from J, leaving 13 bases between them. Per the germline V gene, CDR1 is SNHLY and CDR2 is FYNNEI. CDR3 loop: CASKAVSGYGYTF. CDR3 DNA (partial): TGTGCCAGCAAGGCCGTCTCGGGCTATGGC.

Comments on this clone: The sequenced fragment ends 3 residues before the CDR3 boundary, so the rest is inferred from the germline J gene. The sample contains more than one DNA sequence encoding this CDR3. The V call is TRBV18, the J call TRBJ2-3; 8 bases fit TRBD1. The CDR3 has 15 amino acids. With V trimmed by 0 bases and J by 5 bases, 4 bases remained unmatched. Germline values: CDR1 KGHSH, CDR2 LQKENI. This chain's CDR3 is CASSPPTGAEDTQYF. CDR3 DNA (partial): TGTGCCAGCTCACCACCGACAGGGGCCGAAGATACG.